These 15 T cell receptor beta chains were all obtained from the same sample, sequenced in a study of CD8 T cells in Susac syndrome. Random hexamers primed reverse transcription of about 0.45 to 1 ug RNA. TCRdb analysed the immunoSEQ multiplex PCR reads with MiXCR anew, one entry per CDR3 protein. The sample carries about 240,000 distinct CDR3 sequences, 95% to 97% recorded once. The sequenced sample was CD4+ T cells from PBMCs. These receptors came from a human donor with Susac syndrome.

Written as DNA, the CDR3 is TGCAGCGACGAACACGGCACAGATACGCAGTATTTT. Translating it yields CSDEHGTDTQYF. This rearrangement joins TRBV29-1 to TRBJ2-3; D is unclear. Germline assignment: CDR1 SQVTM and CDR2 ANQGSEA. V shed 7 bases and J shed 1 base, with 9 bases lying between them. The CDR3 runs 12 residues.

The chain carries TRBV20-1 and TRBJ2-1, with 7 bases that match TRBD2. Germline CDR1 and CDR2: DFQATT and SNEGSKA (reference sequence). J gave up 9 bases and V 2 bases, and 4 bases lay outside the gene matches. The CDR3 length is 12 residues. The CDR3 DNA sequence: TGCAGTGCTAGAAGGCGGGAGACTGAGCAGTTCTTC. This gives the protein CSARRRETEQFF.

This chain joins TRBV5-6 and TRBJ2-7; TRBD1 aligns across 7 bases. The CDR3 totals 14 residues. V lost 4 bases, J lost 7 bases, and 11 bases stayed unmatched. CDR1 is SGHDT and CDR2 is YYEEEE in the germline V gene. DNA for the CDR3: TGTGCCAGCAGCGGATCCGGGACAGCCTTGGAGCAGTACTTC. The encoded protein is CASSGSGTALEQYF.

The chain combines TRBV7-2 with TRBJ2-7; 7 bases match TRBD2. The length of the CDR3 is 18 residues. The trim removed 1 base at V and 2 bases at J, leaving 14 bases unmatched. Germline V gene lookup returns CDR1 SGHTA and CDR2 FQGNSA. The CDR3 bases are TGTGCCAGCAGCTTAGAGGTTAGCGGGCCAATCCGTCCCTACGAGCAGTACTTC. It yields the protein CASSLEVSGPIRPYEQYF.

The V gene is TRBV9, the J gene TRBJ1-4; D is unclear. With 2 bases removed from V and 2 bases from J, the gap between germline ends came to 1 base. The germline gives CDR1 SGDLS, CDR2 YYNGEE. This CDR3 contains 12 residues. Written as DNA, the CDR3 is TGTGCCAGCAGCGTTACTAATGAAAAACTGTTTTTT. It yields the protein CASSVTNEKLFF.

The chain couples TRBV29-1 to TRBJ1-1, with D possibly matching TRBD1 (6 bases). The CDR3 spans 15 residues. V dropped 4 bases and J dropped 4 bases, with 19 bases sitting between them. Germline V lookup: CDR1 SQVTM, CDR2 ANQGSEA. The CDR3 protein is CSVGRGFEVFTEAFF. DNA of the CDR3: TGCAGCGTTGGAAGGGGGTTCGAGGTGTTCACTGAAGCTTTCTTT. The variable domain in full, completed from reference TRBV29-1 and TRBJ1-1, reads SAVISQKPSRDICQRGTSLTIQCQVDSQVTMMFWYRQQPGQSLTLIATANQGSEATYESGFVIDKFPISRPNLTFSTLTVSNMSPEDSSIYLCSVGRGFEVFTEAFFGQGTRLTVV.

This chain uses TRBV2 with TRBJ1-2; possible D gene TRBD1, 6 bases. Germline lookup yields CDR1 SNHLY and CDR2 FYNNEI. The V end was cut by 5 bases, the J end by 4 bases, with 11 bases between. The CDR3 extends over 13 amino acids. The CDR3 DNA sequence: TGTGCCAGCAGTACTGGGGGCAGCTATGGCTACACCTTC. Protein product: CASSTGGSYGYTF.

The chain uses TRBV7-9 and TRBJ1-2; D is undetermined. Trimming removed 3 bases from V and 8 bases from J, with 13 bases in between. CDR1 SEHNR and CDR2 FQNEAQ come from the germline V gene (reference sequence). This CDR3 comprises 13 residues. The DNA for the CDR3 is TGTGCCAGCAGCTTTGTGGAGTTCGGAGGCTACACCTTC. It encodes CASSFVEFGGYTF.

This clonotype appeared once. In DNA form, the CDR3 reads TGCAGTGCTAGGCGACAGGGGGTTCGAACTAATGAAAAACTGTTTTTT. Amino acid sequence: CSARRQGVRTNEKLFF. This sequence joins TRBV20-1 and TRBJ1-4, with 9 bases that match TRBD1. Trimming cost V 3 bases and J 1 base; bases outside gene matches: 6. Germline CDR1 and CDR2: DFQATT and SNEGSKA (reference sequence). There are 16 residues in the CDR3.

The chain uses TRBV5-1 and TRBJ1-1; D may be TRBD1 (6 bases). Trimming removed 4 bases from V and 3 bases from J, with 19 bases in between. This CDR3 comprises 16 residues. CDR1 and CDR2 from the germline V gene are SGHRS and YFSETQ. The CDR3 is CASSKAEQGPHTEAFF. In DNA, the CDR3 is TGCGCCAGCAGCAAAGCCGAACAGGGCCCACACACTGAAGCTTTCTTT.

CDR3 residues: CASSSTYSSYEQYF. CDR3 sequence (DNA): TGTGCCAGCAGCAGCACCTACAGCTCCTACGAGCAGTACTTC. The genes are TRBV27 and TRBJ2-7; no clear D gene. CDR1 is MNHEY, CDR2 SMNVEV, per germline (reference sequence). The CDR3 has 14 residues. V lost 6 bases to trimming and J lost 0 bases, with 12 bases between them.

The rearrangement links TRBV7-3 to TRBJ1-1, with 7 bases lining up with TRBD1. Germline V CDR1 and CDR2: SGHTA, FQGTGA. The ends lost 5 bases at V and 7 bases at J; junction bases unmatched: 7. The CDR3 totals 13 residues. In DNA, the CDR3 is TGTGCCAGCAGCCCACGACAGGGAATTGAAGCTTTCTTT. Protein sequence: CASSPRQGIEAFF.

The chain employs TRBV28 and TRBJ2-4; possibly TRBD1 for D (6 bases). V was pared by 5 bases and J by 8 bases, with 16 bases between. Germline-derived CDR1 and CDR2 are MDHEN and SYDVKM. The CDR3 consists of 14 residues. CDR3 protein: CASSLDRFLDIQYF. DNA of the CDR3: TGTGCCAGCAGTCTTGACAGGTTTTTGGACATTCAGTACTTC.

This clonotype has just one count. The rearrangement links TRBV5-4 to TRBJ1-2; D perhaps matches TRBD1 (6 bases). Germline-derived CDR1 and CDR2 are SGHNT and YYREEE (reference sequence). The V and J ends lost 4 bases and 7 bases respectively, with 20 bases between them. The CDR3 spans 15 residues. The chain's CDR3 is CASSRDTDSRGGYTF. The CDR3 bases are TGTGCCAGCAGCCGGGACACAGATTCGCGGGGTGGCTACACCTTC. Supplemented by reference TRBV5-4 and TRBJ1-2, the full variable domain reads ETGVTQSPTHLIKTRGQQVTLRCSSQSGHNTVSWYQQALGQGPQFIFQYYREEENGRGNFPPRFSGLQFPNYSSELNVNALELDDSALYLCASSRDTDSRGGYTFGSGTRLTVV.

The chain has TRBV15 and TRBJ2-1; TRBD2 aligns across 12 bases. This CDR3 spans 17 amino acids. J gave up 8 bases and V 3 bases, and 11 bases lay outside the gene matches. In germline, CDR1 is LNHNV, CDR2 YYDKDF (reference sequence). The DNA for the CDR3 is TGTGCCACCAGCAGGGGGTCAGCTAGCGGGAGGGCCGATGAGCAGTTCTTC. This gives the protein CATSRGSASGRADEQFF.